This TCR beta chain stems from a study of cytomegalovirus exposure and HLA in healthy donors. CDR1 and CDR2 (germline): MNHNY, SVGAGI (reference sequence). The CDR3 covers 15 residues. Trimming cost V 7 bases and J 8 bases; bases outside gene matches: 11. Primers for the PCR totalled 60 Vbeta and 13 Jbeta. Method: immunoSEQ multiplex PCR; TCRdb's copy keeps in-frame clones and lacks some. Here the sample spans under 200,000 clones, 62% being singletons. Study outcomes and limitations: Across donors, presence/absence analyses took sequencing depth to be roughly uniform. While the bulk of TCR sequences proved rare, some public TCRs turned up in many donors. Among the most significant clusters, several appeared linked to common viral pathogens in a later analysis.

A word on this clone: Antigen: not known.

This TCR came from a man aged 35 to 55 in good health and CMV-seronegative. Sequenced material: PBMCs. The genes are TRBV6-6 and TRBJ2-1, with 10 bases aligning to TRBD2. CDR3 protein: CASINSLAGADEQFF. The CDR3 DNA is TGTGCCAGCATCAATTCTCTAGCGGGAGCCGATGAGCAGTTCTTC.